These T cell receptor beta chains were read from a single sample in a study of T cell responses to AZD1222 COVID-19 vaccine. Profiling relied on immunoSEQ multiplex PCR, and the TCRdb table lists in-frame clones only, not all of them. The sample contains around 78,000 clones, less than 95% of which appear only once. The sequences come from peripheral blood, collected 28 days after the second AZD1222 dose. These receptors all stem from an adult who received the AZD1222 COVID-19 vaccine. CDR3s include the opening cysteine and the closing phenylalanine or tryptophan. The D gene is left open where the match is weak. Clone size is stated in some rows and not others, as once, few, many or a class when expanded.

size	D	V	J	DNA	CDR3
NA	TRBD2	TRBV2	TRBJ2-7	TGTGCCAGCAGTGGGGGACTAGCGGGGTATTACGAGCAGTACTTC	CASSGGLAGYYEQYF
NA	TRBD1	TRBV19	TRBJ2-2	TGTGCCAGTAGCGGGGACAGGGTGAGCACCGGGGAGCTGTTTTTT	CASSGDRVSTGELFF
NA	NA	TRBV5-4	TRBJ1-1	TGTGCCAGCAGCTTGGAAGGGTTTAACACTGAAGCTTTCTTT	CASSLEGFNTEAFF
few	NA	TRBV9	TRBJ1-3	TGTGCCAGCAGCGTAGGCTACAGGGCTTCTGGAAACACCATATATTTT	CASSVGYRASGNTIYF
NA	NA	TRBV3-1/TRBV3-2	TRBJ1-2	TGTGCCAGCAGCCATTCGAACTATGGCTACACCTTC	CASSHSNYGYTF
NA	NA	TRBV27	TRBJ2-1	TGTGCCAGCAGTTCGGTCCAGCCCTACAATGAGCAGTTCTTC	CASSSVQPYNEQFF
NA	NA	TRBV7-8	TRBJ2-2	TGTGCCAGCAGCTTAGCAGGCGGGCACACCGGGGAGCTGTTTTTT	CASSLAGGHTGELFF
NA	NA	TRBV7-2	TRBJ2-1	TGTGCCAGCAGCCCCCAGTTTATTTCCTACAATGAGCAGTTCTTC	CASSPQFISYNEQFF
NA	NA	TRBV11-2	TRBJ1-2	TGTGCCAGCAGCCGGGCGCGGAGGAACTATGGCTACACCTTC	CASSRARRNYGYTF
NA	NA	TRBV3-1/TRBV3-2	TRBJ1-1	TGTGCCAGCAGCCAAGTAGGGACTGAAGCTTTCTTT	CASSQVGTEAFF
NA	NA	TRBV24-1	TRBJ2-2	TGTGCCACCAGTGATTTGCCAGGGCGCGCCCCTAACACCGGGGAGCTGTTTTTT	CATSDLPGRAPNTGELFF
NA	TRBD1	TRBV5-1	TRBJ1-2	TGCGCCAGCAGCTTGGGAACAGGGGCAACTTATGGCTACACCTTC	CASSLGTGATYGYTF
NA	NA	TRBV11-3	TRBJ2-5	TGTGCCAGCAGCTCCGACCCGGCCGCAGAGACCCAGTACTTC	CASSSDPAAETQYF
NA	NA	TRBV29-1	TRBJ1-1	TGCAGCGCCCCTGGGGGAGGGCAGAGTGAAGCTTTCTTT	CSAPGGGQSEAFF
NA	TRBD1	TRBV5-4	TRBJ2-1	TGTGCCAGCAGCTTTGAAGAGGGGGCTCCCCATGAGCAGTTCTTC	CASSFEEGAPHEQFF
NA	NA	TRBV7-2	TRBJ1-4	TGTGCCAGCAGCTTATATCCTAATGAAAAACTGTTTTTT	CASSLYPNEKLFF
NA	NA	TRBV6-6	TRBJ1-2	TGTGCCAGCAGTCGATCCCGCTATGGCTACACCTTC	CASSRSRYGYTF
NA	NA	TRBV7-2	TRBJ2-2	TGTGCCAGCAACAAACACCGGGGTTTAAGGGACACCGGGGAGCTGTTTTTT	CASNKHRGLRDTGELFF
NA	NA	TRBV19	TRBJ1-2	TGTGCCAGTAGTATTGCAGGGTTGGGTAACTATGGCTACACCTTC	CASSIAGLGNYGYTF
NA	TRBD1	TRBV30	TRBJ2-5	TGTGCCTGGAGTGTACCGATTCCAGGGGGTCAAGAGACCCAGTACTTC	CAWSVPIPGGQETQYF
NA	NA	TRBV11-3	TRBJ1-1	TGTGCCAGCAGCTTAGAGGACACCGCCACGGAAGCTTTCTTT	CASSLEDTATEAFF
NA	NA	TRBV11-3	TRBJ2-2	TGTGCCAGCAGCCCGGGACACTTTAACACCGGGGAGCTGTTTTTT	CASSPGHFNTGELFF